Following are 6 T cell receptor beta chains from one sample sequenced in a study of control samples from healthy donors and cancer patients. Assay used: immunoSEQ multiplex PCR; TCRdb lists only in-frame clones, some missing. The data contain approximately 130,000 clones, over 75% of them singletons. The sequenced material came from blood. All receptors come from a man between 60 and 75 years old in good health.

The chain links TRBV7-8 to TRBJ2-7, with a tentative D call TRBD1 (5 bases). In germline, CDR1 is SGHVS, CDR2 FQNEAQ. Deletions cut 1 base from V and 4 bases from J, with 11 bases between. The CDR3 is made up of 14 amino acids. This CDR3 reads CASSLVGAKYEQYF. The CDR3 region has the DNA TGTGCCAGCAGCTTAGTTGGGGCGAAGTACGAGCAGTACTTC.

The chain has TRBV7-3 and TRBJ1-6; D is perhaps TRBD1 (5 bases). The germline gives CDR1 SGHTA, CDR2 FQGTGA. The CDR3 consists of 15 residues. Trimming removed 4 bases from V and 8 bases from J, with 15 bases in between. CDR3 nucleotide sequence: TGTGCCAGCAGCTCTAGCGGGACGAAGGATTCACCCCTCCACTTT. Translated: CASSSSGTKDSPLHF.

The chain has TRBV24-1 and TRBJ2-3, with D tentatively TRBD1 (6 bases). Germline CDR1 reads KGHDR; CDR2 reads SFDVKD. CDR3 length: 14 residues. The V gene lost 7 bases and the J gene lost 4 bases, with 14 bases spanning the gap. The CDR3 nucleotides are TGTGCCACCAGCGGACAGAAGGAGGCAGATACGCAGTATTTT. Translated, it gives CATSGQKEADTQYF.

V is TRBV24-1 and J is TRBJ2-3; D may correspond to TRBD1 or TRBD2 (6 bases each). Germline V gene data show CDR1 as KGHDR and CDR2 as SFDVKD. CDR3 length: 14 residues. The germline V and J ends were trimmed by 4 bases and 3 bases, with 10 bases remaining between them. The CDR3 loop is CATSDPGATDTQYF. DNA of the CDR3: TGTGCCACCAGTGACCCGGGGGCGACAGATACGCAGTATTTT.

This chain joins TRBV28 and TRBJ2-1; 9 bases line up with TRBD1. The trim removed 6 bases at V and 2 bases at J, leaving 5 bases unmatched. The CDR3 contains 15 residues. Per germline, CDR1 MDHEN and CDR2 SYDVKM. Here the CDR3 reads CASSRDRVAYNEQFF. CDR3 coding DNA: TGTGCCAGCAGCCGGGACAGGGTCGCCTACAATGAGCAGTTCTTC.

In this sample, this clone turned up a few times. Within the sample, other DNA sequences also encode this same CDR3. The CDR3 sequence: CASSFPGEKLFF. The CDR3 bases are TGTGCCAGCAGTTTTCCGGGTGAAAAACTGTTTTTT. The chain couples TRBV12-3 or TRBV12-4 to TRBJ1-4; D is undetermined. V lost 3 bases to trimming and J lost 7 bases, with 6 bases between them. CDR3 length: 12 residues.